This TCR beta chain was captured by sequencing in a study of T cell repertoires in cytomegalovirus infection. In regard to this clonotype: Being one base from a much bigger clone, this may be a read error.

MiXCR, applied by TCRdb to the reads, yields one record per CDR3 protein. The sample shows about 600,000 distinct CDR3 sequences, 20% to 25% of them seen only once. Germline lookup yields CDR1 SGHVT and CDR2 SQSDAQ. The CDR3 covers 12 residues. The gene calls are TRBV7-4 and TRBJ2-7; D may be TRBD2 (5 bases). This clonotype originated in a human donor in good health (CMV status not recorded). Some clones in this sample may be carry-over from other donors' samples. Sample: CD8+ T cells from PBMCs. In DNA form, the CDR3 reads TGTGTCAGCAGCTTAGAGCGGCGGGAGCAGTACTTC. Translating gives CVSSLERREQYF.